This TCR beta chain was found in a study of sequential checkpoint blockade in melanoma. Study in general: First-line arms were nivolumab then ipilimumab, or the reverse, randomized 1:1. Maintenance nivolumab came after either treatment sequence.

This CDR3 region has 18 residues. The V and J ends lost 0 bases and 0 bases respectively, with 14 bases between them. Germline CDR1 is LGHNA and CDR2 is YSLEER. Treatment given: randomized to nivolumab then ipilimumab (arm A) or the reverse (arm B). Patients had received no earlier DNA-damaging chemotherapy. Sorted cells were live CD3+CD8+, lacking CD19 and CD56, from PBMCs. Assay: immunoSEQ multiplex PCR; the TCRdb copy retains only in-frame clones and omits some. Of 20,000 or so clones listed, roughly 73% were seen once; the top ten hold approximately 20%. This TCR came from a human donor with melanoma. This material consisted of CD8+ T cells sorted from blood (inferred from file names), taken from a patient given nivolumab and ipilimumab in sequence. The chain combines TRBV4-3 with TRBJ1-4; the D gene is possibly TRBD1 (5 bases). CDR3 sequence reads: CASSQDSRGNPTNEKLFF. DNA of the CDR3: TGCGCCAGCAGCCAAGATTCAAGGGGTAACCCAACTAATGAAAAACTGTTTTTT.